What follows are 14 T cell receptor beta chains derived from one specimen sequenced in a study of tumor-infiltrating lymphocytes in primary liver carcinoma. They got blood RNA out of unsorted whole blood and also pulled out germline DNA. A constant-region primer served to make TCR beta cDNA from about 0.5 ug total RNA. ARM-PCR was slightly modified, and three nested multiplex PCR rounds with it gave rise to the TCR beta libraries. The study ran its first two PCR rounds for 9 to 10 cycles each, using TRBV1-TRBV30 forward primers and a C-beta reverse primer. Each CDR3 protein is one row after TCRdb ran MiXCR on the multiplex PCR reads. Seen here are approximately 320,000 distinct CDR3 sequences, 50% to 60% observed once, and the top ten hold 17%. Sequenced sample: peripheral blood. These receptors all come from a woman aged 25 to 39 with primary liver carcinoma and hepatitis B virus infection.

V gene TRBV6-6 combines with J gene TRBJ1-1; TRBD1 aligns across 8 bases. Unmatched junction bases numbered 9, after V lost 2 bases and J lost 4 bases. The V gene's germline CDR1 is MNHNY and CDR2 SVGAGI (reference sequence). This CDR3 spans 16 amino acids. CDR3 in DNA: TGTGCCAGCAGTTACACCCGGACAGGGAAAAGCACTGAAGCTTTCTTT. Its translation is CASSYTRTGKSTEAFF.

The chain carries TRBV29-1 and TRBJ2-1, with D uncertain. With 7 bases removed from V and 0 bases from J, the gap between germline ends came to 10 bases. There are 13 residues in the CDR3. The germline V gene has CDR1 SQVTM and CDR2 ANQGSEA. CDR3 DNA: TGCAGCGGAGAAGAGAGCTCCTACAATGAGCAGTTCTTC. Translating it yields CSGEESSYNEQFF.

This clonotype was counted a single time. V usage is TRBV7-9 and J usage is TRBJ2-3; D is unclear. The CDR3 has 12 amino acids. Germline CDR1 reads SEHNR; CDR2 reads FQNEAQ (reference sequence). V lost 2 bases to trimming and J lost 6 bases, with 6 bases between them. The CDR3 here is CASSLSIDTQYF. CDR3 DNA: TGTGCCAGCAGCTTAAGTATCGATACGCAGTATTTT.

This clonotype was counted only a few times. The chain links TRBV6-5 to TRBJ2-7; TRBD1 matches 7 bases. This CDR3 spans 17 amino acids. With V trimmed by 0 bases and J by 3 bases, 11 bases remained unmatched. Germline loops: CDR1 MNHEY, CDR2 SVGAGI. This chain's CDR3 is CASSYSTPGQIHYEQYF. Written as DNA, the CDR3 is TGTGCCAGCAGTTACTCGACGCCGGGACAGATCCACTACGAGCAGTACTTC.

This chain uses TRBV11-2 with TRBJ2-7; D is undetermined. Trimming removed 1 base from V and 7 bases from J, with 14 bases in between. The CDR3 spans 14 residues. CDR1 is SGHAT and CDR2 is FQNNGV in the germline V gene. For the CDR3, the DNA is TGTGCCAGCAGCTTAGTTGGGCAGCTCTATGAGCAGTACTTC. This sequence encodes CASSLVGQLYEQYF. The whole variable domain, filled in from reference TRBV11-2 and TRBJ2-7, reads EAGVAQSPRYKIIEKRQSVAFWCNPISGHATLYWYQQILGQGPKLLIQFQNNGVVDDSQLPKDRFSAERLKGVDSTLKIQPAKLEDSAVYLCASSLVGQLYEQYFGPGTRLTVT.

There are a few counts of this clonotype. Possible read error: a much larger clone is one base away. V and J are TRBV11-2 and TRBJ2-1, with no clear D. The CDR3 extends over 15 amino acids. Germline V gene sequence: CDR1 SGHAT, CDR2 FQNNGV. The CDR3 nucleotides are TGTGCCAGCAGCTTATGGGGTGGGGTGGGCAATGAGCTGTTCTTC. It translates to CASSLWGGVGNELFF.

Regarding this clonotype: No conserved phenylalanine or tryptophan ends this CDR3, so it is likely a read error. The CDR3 DNA reads TGTGCCAGCACCTCGGGCTTCTCAGATACGCAGTATTCT. Residues: CASTSGFSDTQYS. This sequence joins TRBV6-5 and TRBJ2-3; D not resolved. Germline-derived CDR1 and CDR2 are MNHEY and SVGAGI. V lost 7 bases and J lost 4, with 12 bases in between. The CDR3 covers 13 residues.

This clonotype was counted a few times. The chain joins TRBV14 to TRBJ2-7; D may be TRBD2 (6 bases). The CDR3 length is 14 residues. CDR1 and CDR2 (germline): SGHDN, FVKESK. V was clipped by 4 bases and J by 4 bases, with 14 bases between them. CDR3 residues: CASSRGTGFYEQYF. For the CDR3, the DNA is TGTGCCAGCAGCCGCGGGACGGGGTTTTACGAGCAGTACTTC.

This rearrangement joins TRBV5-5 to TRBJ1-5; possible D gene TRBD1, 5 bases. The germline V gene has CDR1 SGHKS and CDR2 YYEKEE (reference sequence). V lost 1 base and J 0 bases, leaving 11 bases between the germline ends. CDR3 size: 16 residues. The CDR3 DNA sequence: TGTGCCAGCAGCTTGCAGGCAGGGAGTAGCAATCAGCCCCAGCATTTT. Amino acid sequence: CASSLQAGSSNQPQHF.

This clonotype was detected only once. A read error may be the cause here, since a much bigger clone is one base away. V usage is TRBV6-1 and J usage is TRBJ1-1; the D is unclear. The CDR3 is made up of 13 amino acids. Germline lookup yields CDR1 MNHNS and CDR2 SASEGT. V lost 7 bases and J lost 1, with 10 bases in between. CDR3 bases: TGTGCCAGCAATTCCCATACGAACACTGAAGCTTTCTTT. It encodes CASNSHTNTEAFF.

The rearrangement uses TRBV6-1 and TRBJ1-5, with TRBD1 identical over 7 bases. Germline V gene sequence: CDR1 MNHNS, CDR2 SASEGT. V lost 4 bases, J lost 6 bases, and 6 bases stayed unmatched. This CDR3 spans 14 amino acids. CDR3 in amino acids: CASSAVRDSQPQHF. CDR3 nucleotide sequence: TGTGCCAGCAGTGCAGTCCGGGACAGTCAGCCCCAGCATTTT.

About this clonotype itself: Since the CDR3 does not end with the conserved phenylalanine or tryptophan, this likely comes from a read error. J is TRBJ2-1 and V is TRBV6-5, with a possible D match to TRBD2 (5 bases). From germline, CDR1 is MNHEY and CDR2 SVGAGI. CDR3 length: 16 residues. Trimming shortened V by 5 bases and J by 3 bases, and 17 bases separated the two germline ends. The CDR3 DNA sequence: TGTGCCAGCAGTCCCCTAGGGAGTAGCGTCTACAATGAGCAGTTCGTC. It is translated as CASSPLGSSVYNEQFV.

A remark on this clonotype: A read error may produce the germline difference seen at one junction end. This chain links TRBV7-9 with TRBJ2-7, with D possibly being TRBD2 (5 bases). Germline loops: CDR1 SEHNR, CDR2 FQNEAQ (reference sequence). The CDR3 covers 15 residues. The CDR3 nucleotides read TGTGCCAGCAGCCGCGCTAGCTTTACCTCCTACGGGCAGTACTTC. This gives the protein CASSRASFTSYGQYF.

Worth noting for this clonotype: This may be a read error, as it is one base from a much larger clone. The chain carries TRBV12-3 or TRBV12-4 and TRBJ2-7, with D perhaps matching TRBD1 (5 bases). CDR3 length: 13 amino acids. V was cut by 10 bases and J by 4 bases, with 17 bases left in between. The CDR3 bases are TGTGCCACCAGCTTGCAGGGATTATACGAGCAGTACTTC. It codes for CATSLQGLYEQYF.